This T cell receptor (beta chain) was identified in a study of CD8 T cells in acute hepatitis C reinfection. Findings of the study overall: Only TCRbeta was bulk sequenced, so alphabeta pairing is unknown. Exact CDR3 sharing with other epitopes was rare, possibly method-limited.

As to time point: naive CD8 control sorted from an acute-time-point sample. Acute primary HCV infection: positive HCV RNA or antibody test after negative test within 24 weeks. Dead cells were excluded, and live cells stained for CD3, CD8 and CD45RO. Repertoires were generated with immunoSEQ multiplex PCR, while TCRdb's copy carries only in-frame clones and drops some. In the table there are about 38,000 clones, roughly 89% of which are singletons. With respect to this clone: Its antigen is not identified.

The sequenced sample consisted of naive CD8+ T cells from PBMCs. The origin of this receptor is a man in his thirties or forties with chronic hepatitis C.

The CDR3 spells CASSVDKEVRSYNEQFF. The CDR3 nucleotides read TGTGCCAGCAGCGTAGACAAGGAGGTTCGCTCCTACAATGAGCAGTTCTTC. The V call is TRBV9, the J call TRBJ2-1, with a possible D match to TRBD2 (5 bases). The CDR3 has 17 residues. Trimming removed 0 bases from V and 0 bases from J, with 13 bases in between. Germline lookup yields CDR1 SGDLS and CDR2 YYNGEE.